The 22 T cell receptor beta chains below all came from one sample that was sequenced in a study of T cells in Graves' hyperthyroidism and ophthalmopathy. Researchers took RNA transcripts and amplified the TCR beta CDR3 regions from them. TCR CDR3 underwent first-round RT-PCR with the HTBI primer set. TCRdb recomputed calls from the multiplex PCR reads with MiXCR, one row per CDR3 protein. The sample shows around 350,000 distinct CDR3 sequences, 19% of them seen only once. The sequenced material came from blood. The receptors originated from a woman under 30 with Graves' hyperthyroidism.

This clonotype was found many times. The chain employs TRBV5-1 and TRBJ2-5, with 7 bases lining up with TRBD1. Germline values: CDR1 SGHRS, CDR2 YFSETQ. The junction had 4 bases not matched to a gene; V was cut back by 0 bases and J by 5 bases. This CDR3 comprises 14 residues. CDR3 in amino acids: CASSLVTGDETQYF. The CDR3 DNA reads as TGCGCCAGCAGCTTGGTTACAGGGGATGAGACCCAGTACTTC.

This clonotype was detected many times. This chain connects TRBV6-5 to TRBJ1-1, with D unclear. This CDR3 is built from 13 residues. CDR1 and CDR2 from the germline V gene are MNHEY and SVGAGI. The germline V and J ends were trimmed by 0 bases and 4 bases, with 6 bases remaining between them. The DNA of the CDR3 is TGTGCCAGCAGTTACTCCCAGCGCACTGAAGCTTTCTTT. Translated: CASSYSQRTEAFF.

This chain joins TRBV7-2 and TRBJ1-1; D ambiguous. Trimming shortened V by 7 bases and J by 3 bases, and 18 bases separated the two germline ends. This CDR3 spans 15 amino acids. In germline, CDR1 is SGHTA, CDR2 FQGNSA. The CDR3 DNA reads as TGTGCCAGCACGCTTCGGGAACCGCGTTACACTGAAGCTTTCTTT. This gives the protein CASTLREPRYTEAFF.

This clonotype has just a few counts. CDR3 in amino acids: CASRFQYATDTQYF. The CDR3 coding sequence is TGTGCCAGCAGGTTCCAGTACGCGACAGATACGCAGTATTTT. The chain has TRBV6-1 and TRBJ2-3; D is uncertain. CDR1 and CDR2 (germline): MNHNS, SASEGT. The germline V and J ends were trimmed by 6 bases and 3 bases, with 13 bases remaining between them. This CDR3 is 14 amino acids long.

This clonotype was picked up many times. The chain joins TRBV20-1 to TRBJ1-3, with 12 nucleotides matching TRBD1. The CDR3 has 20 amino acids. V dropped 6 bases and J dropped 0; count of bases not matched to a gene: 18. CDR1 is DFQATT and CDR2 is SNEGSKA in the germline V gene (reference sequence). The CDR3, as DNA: TGCAGTGCCCCCGGGACAGGGGGCGCGGATTACCCGAGCTCTGGAAACACCATATATTTT. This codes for CSAPGTGGADYPSSGNTIYF.

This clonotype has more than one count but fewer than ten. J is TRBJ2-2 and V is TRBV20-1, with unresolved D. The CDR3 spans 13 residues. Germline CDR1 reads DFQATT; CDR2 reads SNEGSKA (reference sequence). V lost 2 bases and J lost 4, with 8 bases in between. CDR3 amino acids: CSARQRPTGELFF. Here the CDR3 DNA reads TGCAGTGCTAGACAGCGACCCACCGGGGAGCTGTTTTTT.

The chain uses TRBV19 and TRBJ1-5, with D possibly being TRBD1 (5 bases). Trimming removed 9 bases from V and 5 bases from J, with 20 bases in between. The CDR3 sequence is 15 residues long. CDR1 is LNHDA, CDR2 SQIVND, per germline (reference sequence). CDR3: CASQNGPRGYQPQHF. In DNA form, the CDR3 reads TGTGCCAGCCAAAACGGGCCTCGGGGGTATCAGCCCCAGCATTTT.

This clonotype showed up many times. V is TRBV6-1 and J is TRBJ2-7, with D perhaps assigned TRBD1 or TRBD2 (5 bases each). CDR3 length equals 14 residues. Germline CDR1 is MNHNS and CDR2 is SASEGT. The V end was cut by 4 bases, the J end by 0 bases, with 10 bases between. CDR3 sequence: CASSAGLSSYEQYF. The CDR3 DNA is TGTGCCAGCAGTGCGGGGCTTAGCTCCTACGAGCAGTACTTC.

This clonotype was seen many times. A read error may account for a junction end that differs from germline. The CDR3 DNA reads TGTGCCAGCAGAGAAGCCGGGACAGGTGGAAGCTACACCTTC. This codes for CASREAGTGGSYTF. V gene TRBV6-1 combines with J gene TRBJ1-2, with 8 bases aligning to TRBD1. Germline V CDR1 and CDR2: MNHNS, SASEGT. The CDR3 sequence is 14 residues long.

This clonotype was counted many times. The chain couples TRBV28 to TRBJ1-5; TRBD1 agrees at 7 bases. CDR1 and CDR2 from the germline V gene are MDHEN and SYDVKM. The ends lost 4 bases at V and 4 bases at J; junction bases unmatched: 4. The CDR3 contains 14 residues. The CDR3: CASSSQQGNQPQHF. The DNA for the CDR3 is TGTGCCAGCAGTTCCCAACAGGGGAATCAGCCCCAGCATTTT.

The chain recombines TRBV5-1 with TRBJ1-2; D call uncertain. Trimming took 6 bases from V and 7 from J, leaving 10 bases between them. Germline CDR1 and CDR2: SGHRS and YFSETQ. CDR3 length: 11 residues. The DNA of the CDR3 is TGCGCCAGCAAAGGAGTCGTTGGCTACACCTTC. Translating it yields CASKGVVGYTF.

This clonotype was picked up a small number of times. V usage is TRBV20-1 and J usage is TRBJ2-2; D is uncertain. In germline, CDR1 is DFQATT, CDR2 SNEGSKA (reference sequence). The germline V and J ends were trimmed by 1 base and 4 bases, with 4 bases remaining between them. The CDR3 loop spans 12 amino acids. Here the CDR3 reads CSARGVTGELFF. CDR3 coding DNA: TGCAGTGCTAGAGGGGTCACCGGGGAGCTGTTTTTT.

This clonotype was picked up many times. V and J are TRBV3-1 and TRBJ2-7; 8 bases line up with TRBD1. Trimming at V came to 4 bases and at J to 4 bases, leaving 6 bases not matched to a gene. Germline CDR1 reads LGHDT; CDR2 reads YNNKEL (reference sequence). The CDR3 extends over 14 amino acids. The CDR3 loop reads CASSPWDRIYEQYF. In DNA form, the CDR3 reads TGTGCCAGCAGCCCCTGGGACAGGATTTACGAGCAGTACTTC.

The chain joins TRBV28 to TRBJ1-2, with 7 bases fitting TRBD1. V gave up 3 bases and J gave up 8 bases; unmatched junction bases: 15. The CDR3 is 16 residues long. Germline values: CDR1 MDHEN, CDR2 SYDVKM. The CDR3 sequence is CASSFFGEQGIRGYTF. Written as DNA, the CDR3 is TGTGCCAGCAGTTTTTTTGGTGAACAGGGGATTAGAGGCTACACCTTC.

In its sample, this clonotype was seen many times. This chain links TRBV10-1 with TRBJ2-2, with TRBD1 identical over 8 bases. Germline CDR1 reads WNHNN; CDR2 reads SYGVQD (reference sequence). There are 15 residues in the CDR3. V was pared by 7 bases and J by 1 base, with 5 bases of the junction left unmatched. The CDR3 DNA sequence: TGCGCCAGCAACCAGGACAGGGAGAACACCGGGGAGCTGTTTTTT. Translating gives CASNQDRENTGELFF.

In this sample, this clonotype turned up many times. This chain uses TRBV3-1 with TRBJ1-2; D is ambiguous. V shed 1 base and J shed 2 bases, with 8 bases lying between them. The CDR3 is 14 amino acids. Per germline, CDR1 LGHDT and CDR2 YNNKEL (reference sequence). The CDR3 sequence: CASSQVGGNYGYTF. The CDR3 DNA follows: TGTGCCAGCAGCCAAGTGGGCGGGAACTATGGCTACACCTTC.

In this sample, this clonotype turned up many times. The CDR3 here is CASSPVAGSYGYTF. The CDR3 DNA is TGTGCCAGCAGCCCCGTGGCGGGATCCTATGGCTACACCTTC. V is TRBV7-3 and J is TRBJ1-2; no reliable D call. V gave up 5 bases and J gave up 4 bases, with 14 bases separating them. The CDR3 spans 14 residues. The V gene's germline CDR1 is SGHTA and CDR2 FQGTGA.

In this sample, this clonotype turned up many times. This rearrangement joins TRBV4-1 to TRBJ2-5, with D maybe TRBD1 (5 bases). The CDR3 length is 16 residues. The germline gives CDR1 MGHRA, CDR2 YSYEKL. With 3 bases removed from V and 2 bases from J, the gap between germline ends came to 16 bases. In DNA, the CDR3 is TGCGCCAGCAGCCAGGGGCTTCAGGGATCACAAGAGACCCAGTACTTC. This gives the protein CASSQGLQGSQETQYF.

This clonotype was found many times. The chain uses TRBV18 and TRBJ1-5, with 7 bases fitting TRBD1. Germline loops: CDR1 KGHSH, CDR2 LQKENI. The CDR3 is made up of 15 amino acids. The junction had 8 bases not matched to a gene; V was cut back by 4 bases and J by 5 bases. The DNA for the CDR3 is TGTGCCAGCTCACTTAGGGACAGCACCTATCAGCCCCAGCATTTT. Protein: CASSLRDSTYQPQHF.

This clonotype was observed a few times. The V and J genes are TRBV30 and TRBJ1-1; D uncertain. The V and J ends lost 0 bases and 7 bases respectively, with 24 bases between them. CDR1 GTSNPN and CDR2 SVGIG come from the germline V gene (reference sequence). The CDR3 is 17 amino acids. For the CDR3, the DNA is TGTGCCTGGAGTGTATTAGGGCAGTTTTCCCTGTCCGGTGAAGCTTTCTTT. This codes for CAWSVLGQFSLSGEAFF.

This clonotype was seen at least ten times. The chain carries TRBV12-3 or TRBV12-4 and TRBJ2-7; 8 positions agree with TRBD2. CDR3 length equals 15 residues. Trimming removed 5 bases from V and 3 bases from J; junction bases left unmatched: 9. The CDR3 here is CASSDRNSGGYEQYF. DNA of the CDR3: TGTGCCAGCAGTGACCGTAACAGCGGGGGCTACGAGCAGTACTTC.

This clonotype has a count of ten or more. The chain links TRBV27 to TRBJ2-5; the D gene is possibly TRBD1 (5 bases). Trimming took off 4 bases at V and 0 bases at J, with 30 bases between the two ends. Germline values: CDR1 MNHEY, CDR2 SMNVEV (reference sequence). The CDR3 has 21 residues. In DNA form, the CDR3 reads TGTGCCAGCAGTTCTTTCTGGACACCTGACGTCCATCGTGGGGACCAAGAGACCCAGTACTTC. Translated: CASSSFWTPDVHRGDQETQYF.